This T cell receptor beta chain was captured in a study of T cell responses to AZD1222 COVID-19 vaccine. For the study at large: Analyses pooled second doses at about 4 or about 12 weeks.

Only in-frame clones appear in the TCRdb table, and some are missing; sequencing was by immunoSEQ multiplex PCR. The sample lists 130,000 to 150,000 clones; 80% to 90% were seen once. To note about this clone: Its antigen is unknown.

This CDR3 is built from 14 residues. CDR1 is MDHEN and CDR2 is SYDVKM in the germline V gene. Trimming shortened V by 6 bases and J by 0 bases, and 9 bases separated the two germline ends. General study results and limits: Donors were mostly white British, more females; clonal diversity possibly underestimated.

J is TRBJ1-3 and V is TRBV28; no firm D call. The receptor comes from an adult in good health. The sample in question was peripheral blood, obtained on day 0 of AZD1222 vaccination. The CDR3 here is CASRLESSGNTIYF. The DNA of the CDR3 is TGTGCCAGCAGACTGGAAAGCTCTGGAAACACCATATATTTT.